The 23 T cell receptor beta chains in this list originate from one sample, sequenced in a study of cytomegalovirus exposure and HLA in healthy donors. With 60 Vbeta and 13 Jbeta primers, the PCR was carried out. The method was immunoSEQ multiplex PCR; TCRdb's version includes in-frame clones alone and lacks a portion of them. This sample has roughly 160,000 clones, with 84% found just once. The specimen was PBMCs. Every receptor here comes from a man under 40 in good health and CMV-seronegative.

The genes are TRBV7-9 and TRBJ2-7; 7 bases are a match to TRBD2. The CDR3 runs to 15 residues. J gave up 2 bases and V 4 bases, and 8 bases lay outside the gene matches. CDR1 SEHNR and CDR2 FQNEAQ come from the germline V gene (reference sequence). The CDR3 reads CASSSWGGGAYEQYF. DNA for the CDR3: TGTGCCAGCAGCTCGTGGGGGGGAGGAGCCTACGAGCAGTACTTC.

V and J are TRBV30 and TRBJ2-2; the D is unclear. The CDR3 contains 15 residues. Between the trimmed V and J ends, which lost 4 bases and 0 bases, there was a span of 12 bases. Germline V CDR1 and CDR2: GTSNPN, SVGIG (reference sequence). The CDR3 DNA is TGTGCCTGGAACCCGACTCATTCGAACACCGGGGAGCTGTTTTTT. Translation gives CAWNPTHSNTGELFF.

The chain carries TRBV29-1 and TRBJ1-2; no clear D gene. V dropped 5 bases and J dropped 4 bases, with 17 bases sitting between them. Per germline, CDR1 SQVTM and CDR2 ANQGSEA. The CDR3 contains 14 residues. CDR3 coding DNA: TGCAGCGTTAACCTTGACCGGGTTCCCTATGGCTACACCTTC. Protein: CSVNLDRVPYGYTF.

The chain couples TRBV4-2 to TRBJ2-7; TRBD1 agrees at 8 bases. This CDR3 spans 15 amino acids. From germline, CDR1 is LGHNA and CDR2 YNFKEQ. J lost 0 bases, V lost 0 bases, and 1 base had no gene match. This CDR3 reads CASSQEGQDSYEQYF. CDR3 in DNA: TGTGCCAGCAGCCAAGAGGGACAGGACTCCTACGAGCAGTACTTC.

This clone was counted only a few times. The J gene is TRBJ2-5, the V gene TRBV28; possibly TRBD1 for D (6 bases). Germline values: CDR1 MDHEN, CDR2 SYDVKM. The CDR3 extends over 15 amino acids. Deletions cut 2 bases from V and 0 bases from J, with 10 bases between. As DNA, the CDR3 is TGTGCCAGCAGTTTAAGGCAGGGGTACCAAGAGACCCAGTACTTC. It is translated as CASSLRQGYQETQYF.

V gene TRBV30 combines with J gene TRBJ1-5; 8 positions agree with TRBD1. The CDR3 covers 14 residues. Trimming at V came to 2 bases and at J to 7 bases, leaving 7 bases not matched to a gene. CDR1 is GTSNPN and CDR2 is SVGIG in the germline V gene (reference sequence). CDR3 residues: CAWSRGQEEQPQHF. As DNA, the CDR3 is TGTGCCTGGAGTAGGGGACAGGAGGAACAGCCCCAGCATTTT.

The chain recombines TRBV6-5 with TRBJ2-7; D is uncertain. Germline V gives CDR1 MNHEY, CDR2 SVGAGI. The CDR3 consists of 13 residues. Trimming pared 5 bases from V and 5 bases from J, leaving 13 bases between. The CDR3 sequence is CASSAQVTHEQYF. The CDR3 DNA reads as TGTGCCAGCAGTGCTCAGGTTACCCACGAGCAGTACTTC.

The CDR3 DNA sequence: TGTGCCAGCAGTTTGTGGCGGGGGGCCTCAGATACGCAGTATTTT. Protein: CASSLWRGASDTQYF. V is TRBV27 and J is TRBJ2-3; 8 nucleotides match TRBD2. In germline, CDR1 is MNHEY, CDR2 SMNVEV (reference sequence). The ends lost 3 bases at V and 4 bases at J; junction bases unmatched: 6. CDR3 length: 15 residues.

The chain carries TRBV29-1 and TRBJ2-5; the D gene is possibly TRBD2 (6 bases). The CDR3 has 12 amino acids. Germline loops: CDR1 SQVTM, CDR2 ANQGSEA. V dropped 4 bases and J dropped 4 bases, with 10 bases sitting between them. DNA for the CDR3: TGCAGCGTTGTCCTAGCGCGAGAGACCCAGTACTTC. As protein: CSVVLARETQYF.

V usage is TRBV30 and J usage is TRBJ1-5, with D possibly TRBD1 on 6 matching bases. Germline-derived CDR1 and CDR2 are GTSNPN and SVGIG (reference sequence). The CDR3 spans 13 residues. Trimming cost V 2 bases and J 7 bases, with 12 bases left between them. CDR3 loop: CAWSSDSLQPQHF. The CDR3 region has the DNA TGTGCCTGGAGTTCGGACAGTCTGCAGCCCCAGCATTTT.

The V gene is TRBV10-3, the J gene TRBJ2-1, with a weak D call TRBD2 (6 bases). The CDR3 has 13 amino acids. V lost 10 bases and J lost 0, with 10 bases in between. The germline V gene encodes CDR1 ENHRY and CDR2 SYGVKD. In DNA form, the CDR3 reads TGTGCCAATAGCGGAAGCTCCTACAATGAGCAGTTCTTC. Translation: CANSGSSYNEQFF.

The chain links TRBV7-8 to TRBJ2-5; D might be TRBD2 (7 bases). V was cut by 5 bases and J by 3 bases, with 16 bases left in between. CDR1 and CDR2 from the germline V gene are SGHVS and FQNEAQ. The CDR3 extends over 15 amino acids. In nucleotides, the CDR3 is TGTGCCAGCAGCCCGGGGGGCCGTCGCGAAGAGACCCAGTACTTC. It codes for CASSPGGRREETQYF.

The chain has TRBV15 and TRBJ2-7; 10 nucleotides align to TRBD1. V shed 1 base, J shed 7 bases, and the junction held 4 bases outside the gene matches. CDR1 LNHNV and CDR2 YYDKDF come from the germline V gene (reference sequence). CDR3 size: 14 residues. CDR3 nucleotide sequence: TGTGCCACCAGCAGAGGACAGGGGGCTTTTGAGCAGTACTTC. Translating it yields CATSRGQGAFEQYF.

This clone was seen a single time. The chain joins TRBV4-1 to TRBJ2-7; possible D gene TRBD1, 5 bases. Trimming pared 0 bases from V and 1 base from J, leaving 16 bases between. Germline CDR1 reads MGHRA; CDR2 reads YSYEKL. CDR3 length: 17 residues. CDR3 region: CASSQELSPAGSYEQYF. The CDR3 DNA follows: TGCGCCAGCAGCCAAGAGCTCTCCCCCGCAGGGTCCTACGAGCAGTACTTC.

In this sample, this clone turned up a few times. The chain combines TRBV5-4 with TRBJ1-1; TRBD1 matches at 7 bases. The CDR3 consists of 13 residues. Trimming took 0 bases from V and 6 from J; bases not matched to a gene: 2. CDR1 SGHNT and CDR2 YYREEE come from the germline V gene (reference sequence). The DNA for the CDR3 is TGTGCCAGCAGCTTGGCAGGGACAGCTGAAGCTTTCTTT. This sequence encodes CASSLAGTAEAFF.

This chain links TRBV2 with TRBJ2-5; D perhaps matches TRBD2 (6 bases). Looked up from germline, CDR1 is SNHLY and CDR2 is FYNNEI. The V and J ends lost 6 bases and 4 bases respectively, with 15 bases between them. The CDR3 consists of 14 residues. The CDR3 sequence: CASRQNSGSETQYF. The CDR3 coding sequence is TGTGCCAGCAGACAAAATAGCGGTTCAGAGACCCAGTACTTC. The whole variable domain, filled in from reference TRBV2 and TRBJ2-5, reads EPEVTQTPSHQVTQMGQEVILRCVPISNHLYFYWYRQILGQKVEFLVSFYNNEISEKSEIFDDQFSVERPDGSNFTLKIRSTKLEDSAMYFCASRQNSGSETQYFGPGTRLLVL.

The chain employs TRBV7-2 and TRBJ2-1, with 8 bases fitting TRBD2. The CDR3 consists of 15 residues. Germline loops: CDR1 SGHTA, CDR2 FQGNSA. Trimming took 3 bases from V and 1 from J; bases not matched to a gene: 2. The DNA for the CDR3 is TGTGCCAGCAGCTTCGGACTAGCATCCTACAATGAGCAGTTCTTC. It translates to CASSFGLASYNEQFF.

Only a few counts were recorded for this clone. The chain uses TRBV19 and TRBJ2-1, with 7 bases that match TRBD1. This CDR3 contains 14 residues. V was pared by 3 bases and J by 6 bases, with 5 bases of the junction left unmatched. Per germline, CDR1 LNHDA and CDR2 SQIVND (reference sequence). CDR3 region: CASSMTGTINEQFF. CDR3 nucleotide sequence: TGTGCCAGTAGTATGACAGGGACCATCAATGAGCAGTTCTTC.

The rearrangement uses TRBV6-1 and TRBJ1-6; maybe TRBD1 (5 bases). This CDR3 spans 14 amino acids. Trimming took 4 bases from V and 5 from J, leaving 9 bases between them. CDR1 is MNHNS and CDR2 is SASEGT in the germline V gene. As DNA, the CDR3 is TGTGCCAGCAGTGTGACAGTAGATAATTCACCCCTCCACTTT. Protein sequence: CASSVTVDNSPLHF.

The chain is built from TRBV6-5 and TRBJ2-2; possibly TRBD1 for D (5 bases). Trimming shortened V by 5 bases and J by 0 bases, and 7 bases separated the two germline ends. The length of the CDR3 is 14 residues. Germline lookup yields CDR1 MNHEY and CDR2 SVGAGI. In nucleotides, the CDR3 is TGTGCCAGCAGTCCGACAGCGAACACCGGGGAGCTGTTTTTT. Its translation is CASSPTANTGELFF.

The chain recombines TRBV18 with TRBJ2-1, with 12 bases lining up with TRBD2. Trimming at V came to 1 base and at J to 8 bases, leaving 9 bases not matched to a gene. This CDR3 has 17 residues. The germline gives CDR1 KGHSH, CDR2 LQKENI. The CDR3 here is CASSPRLTSGSFDEQFF. CDR3 DNA sequence: TGTGCCAGCTCACCACGTCTGACTAGCGGGAGCTTTGATGAGCAGTTCTTC.

The chain has TRBV2 and TRBJ2-5; 7 bases align to TRBD1. Looked up from germline, CDR1 is SNHLY and CDR2 is FYNNEI. Germline trimming cut 6 bases from V and 0 bases from J; bases unmatched to any gene: 7. The length of the CDR3 is 15 residues. CDR3 DNA: TGTGCCAGCAGCGGCCTGGGACAGTACCAAGAGACCCAGTACTTC. It translates to CASSGLGQYQETQYF. Drawing the rest from reference TRBV2 and TRBJ2-5, the complete variable domain is EPEVTQTPSHQVTQMGQEVILRCVPISNHLYFYWYRQILGQKVEFLVSFYNNEISEKSEIFDDQFSVERPDGSNFTLKIRSTKLEDSAMYFCASSGLGQYQETQYFGPGTRLLVL.

J is TRBJ1-5 and V is TRBV7-2; 9 nucleotides align to TRBD1. This CDR3 comprises 14 residues. V lost 2 bases to trimming and J lost 6 bases; unmatched junction nucleotides: 2. CDR1 and CDR2 (germline): SGHTA, FQGNSA. The CDR3 DNA follows: TGTGCCAGCAGCTTAACAGGGGGCTTTCAGCCCCAGCATTTT. It translates to CASSLTGGFQPQHF.